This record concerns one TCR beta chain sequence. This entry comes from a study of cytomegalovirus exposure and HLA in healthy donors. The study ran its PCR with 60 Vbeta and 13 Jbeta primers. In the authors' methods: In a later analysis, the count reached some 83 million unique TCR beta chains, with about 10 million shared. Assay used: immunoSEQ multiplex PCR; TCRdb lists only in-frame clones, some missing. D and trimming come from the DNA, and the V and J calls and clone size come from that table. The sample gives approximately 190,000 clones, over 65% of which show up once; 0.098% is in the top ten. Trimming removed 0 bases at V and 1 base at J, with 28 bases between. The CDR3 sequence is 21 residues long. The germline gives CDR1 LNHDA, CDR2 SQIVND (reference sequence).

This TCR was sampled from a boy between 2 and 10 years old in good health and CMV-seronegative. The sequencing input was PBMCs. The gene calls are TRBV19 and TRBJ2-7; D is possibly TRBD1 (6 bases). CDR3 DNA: TGTGCCAGTAGTATAGATGCTTTGGTGCTGCCGGGACACCGGATTTCCTACGAGCAGTACTTC. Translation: CASSIDALVLPGHRISYEQYF.